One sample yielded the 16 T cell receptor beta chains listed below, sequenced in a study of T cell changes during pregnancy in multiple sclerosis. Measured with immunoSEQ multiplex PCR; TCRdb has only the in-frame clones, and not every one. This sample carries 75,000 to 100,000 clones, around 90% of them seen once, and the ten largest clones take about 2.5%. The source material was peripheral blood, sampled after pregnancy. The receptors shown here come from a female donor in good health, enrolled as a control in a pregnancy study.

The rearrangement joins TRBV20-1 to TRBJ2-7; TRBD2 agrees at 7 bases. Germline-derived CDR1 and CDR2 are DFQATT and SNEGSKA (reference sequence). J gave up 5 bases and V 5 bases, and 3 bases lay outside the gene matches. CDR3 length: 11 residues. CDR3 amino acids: CSAPRGDEQYF. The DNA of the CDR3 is TGCAGTGCTCCTCGGGGGGACGAGCAGTACTTC.

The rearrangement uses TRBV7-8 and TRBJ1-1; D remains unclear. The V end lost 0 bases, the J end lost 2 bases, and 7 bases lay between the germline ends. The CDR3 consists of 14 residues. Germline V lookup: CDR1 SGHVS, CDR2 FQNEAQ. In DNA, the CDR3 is TGTGCCAGCAGCTTAGCGGGCACAAACACTGAAGCTTTCTTT. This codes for CASSLAGTNTEAFF.

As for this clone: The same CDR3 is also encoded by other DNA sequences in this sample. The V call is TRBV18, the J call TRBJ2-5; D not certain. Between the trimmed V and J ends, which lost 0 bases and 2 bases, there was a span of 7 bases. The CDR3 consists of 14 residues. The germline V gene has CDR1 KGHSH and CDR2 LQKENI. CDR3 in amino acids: CASSPPGTQETQYF. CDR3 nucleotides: TGTGCCAGCTCACCACCGGGCACACAAGAGACCCAGTACTTC.

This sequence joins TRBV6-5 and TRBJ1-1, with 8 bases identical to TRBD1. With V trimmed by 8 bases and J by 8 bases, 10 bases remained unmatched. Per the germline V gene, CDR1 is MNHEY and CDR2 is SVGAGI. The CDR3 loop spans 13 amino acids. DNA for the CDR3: TGTGCCAGCCGACGAGGGACAGGTCAAGAAGCTTTCTTT. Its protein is CASRRGTGQEAFF.

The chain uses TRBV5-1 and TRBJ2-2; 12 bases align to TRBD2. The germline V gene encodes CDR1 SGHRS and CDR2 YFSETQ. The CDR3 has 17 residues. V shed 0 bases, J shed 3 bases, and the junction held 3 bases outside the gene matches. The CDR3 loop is CASSLELAGGHTGELFF. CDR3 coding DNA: TGCGCCAGCAGCTTGGAACTAGCGGGAGGACACACCGGGGAGCTGTTTTTT.

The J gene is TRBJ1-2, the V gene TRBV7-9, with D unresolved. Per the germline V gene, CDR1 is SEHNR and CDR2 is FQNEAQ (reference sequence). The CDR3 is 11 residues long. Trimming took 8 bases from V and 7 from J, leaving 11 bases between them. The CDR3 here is CASQAGSGYTF. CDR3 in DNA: TGTGCCAGCCAGGCTGGGTCTGGCTACACCTTC.

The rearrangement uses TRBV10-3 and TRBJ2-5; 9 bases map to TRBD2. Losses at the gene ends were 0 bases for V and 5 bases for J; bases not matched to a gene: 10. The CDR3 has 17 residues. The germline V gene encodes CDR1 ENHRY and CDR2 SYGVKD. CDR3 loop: CAISESRGSGSIETQYF. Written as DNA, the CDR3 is TGTGCCATCAGTGAGTCTCGGGGTAGCGGGAGCATCGAGACCCAGTACTTC.

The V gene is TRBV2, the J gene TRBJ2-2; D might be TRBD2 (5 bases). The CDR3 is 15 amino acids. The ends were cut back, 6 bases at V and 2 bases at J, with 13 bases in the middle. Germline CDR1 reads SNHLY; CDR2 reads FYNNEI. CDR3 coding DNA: TGTGCCAGCAGGAGGGAGACGGCAAACACCGGGGAGCTGTTTTTT. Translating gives CASRRETANTGELFF.

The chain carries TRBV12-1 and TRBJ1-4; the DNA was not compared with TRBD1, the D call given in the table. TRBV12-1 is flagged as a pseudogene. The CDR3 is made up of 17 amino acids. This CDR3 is CASSFWGPGPTNEKLFF. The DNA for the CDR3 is TGTGCCAGCAGCTTTTGGGGGCCCGGCCCAACTAATGAAAAACTGTTTTTT.

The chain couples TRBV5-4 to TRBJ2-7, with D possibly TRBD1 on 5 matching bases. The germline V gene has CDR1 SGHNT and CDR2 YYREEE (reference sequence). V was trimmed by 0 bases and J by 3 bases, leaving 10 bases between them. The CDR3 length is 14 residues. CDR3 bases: TGTGCCAGCAGCTTGGAAGGACATTACTACGAGCAGTACTTC. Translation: CASSLEGHYYEQYF.

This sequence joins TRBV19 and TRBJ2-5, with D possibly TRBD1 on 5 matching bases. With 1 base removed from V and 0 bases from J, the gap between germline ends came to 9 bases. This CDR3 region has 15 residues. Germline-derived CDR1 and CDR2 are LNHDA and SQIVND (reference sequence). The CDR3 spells CASSIGKGYQETQYF. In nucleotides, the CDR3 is TGTGCCAGTAGTATAGGGAAGGGGTACCAAGAGACCCAGTACTTC.

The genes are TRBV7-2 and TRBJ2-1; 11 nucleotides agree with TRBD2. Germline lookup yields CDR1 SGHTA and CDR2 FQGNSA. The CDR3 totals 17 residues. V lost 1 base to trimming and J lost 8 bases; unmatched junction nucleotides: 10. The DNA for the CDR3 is TGTGCCAGCAGCTTAGTTCAACTAGCGGGAGTAATCTATGAGCAGTTCTTC. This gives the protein CASSLVQLAGVIYEQFF.

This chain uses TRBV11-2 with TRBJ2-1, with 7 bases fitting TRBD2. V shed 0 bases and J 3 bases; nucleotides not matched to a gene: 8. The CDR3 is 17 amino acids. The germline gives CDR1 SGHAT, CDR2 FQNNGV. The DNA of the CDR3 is TGTGCCAGCAGCTTAGACCTGGCAGCGGGGATCTACAATGAGCAGTTCTTC. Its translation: CASSLDLAAGIYNEQFF.

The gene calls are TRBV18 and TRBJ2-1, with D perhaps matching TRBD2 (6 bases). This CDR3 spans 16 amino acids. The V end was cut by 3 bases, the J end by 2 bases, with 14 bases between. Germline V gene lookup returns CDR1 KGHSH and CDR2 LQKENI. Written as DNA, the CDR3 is TGTGCCAGCTCACCCCAATTAGCGGCGACCTACAATGAGCAGTTCTTC. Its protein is CASSPQLAATYNEQFF.

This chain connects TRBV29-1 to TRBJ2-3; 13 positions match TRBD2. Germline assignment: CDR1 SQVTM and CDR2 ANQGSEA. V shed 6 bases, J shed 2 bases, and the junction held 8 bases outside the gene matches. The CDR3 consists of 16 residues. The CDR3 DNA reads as TGCAGCGTAGACGGGACTAGCGGGACAAACACAGATACGCAGTATTTT. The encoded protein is CSVDGTSGTNTDTQYF.

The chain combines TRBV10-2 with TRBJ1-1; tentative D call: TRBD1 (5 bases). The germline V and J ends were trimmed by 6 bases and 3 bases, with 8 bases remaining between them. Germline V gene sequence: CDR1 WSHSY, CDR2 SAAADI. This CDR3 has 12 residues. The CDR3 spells CASSRGDTEAFF. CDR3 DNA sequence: TGCGCCAGCAGCCGGGGGGACACTGAAGCTTTCTTT.